These T cell receptor beta chains were read from a single sample in a study of chemoradiotherapy in HPV16-positive cancers. Sequenced by immunoSEQ multiplex PCR; TCRdb stores in-frame clones only, minus some. The data show 15,000 or so clones, with roughly three quarters seen just once and approximately 11% held by the top ten. Sampling took place from a patient who underwent chemoradiotherapy. The receptors here all came from a human donor with HPV-associated anogenital cancer. CDR3s include the opening cysteine and the closing phenylalanine or tryptophan. A D gene is named only where the DNA matches it firmly. The size entry is marked missing in some rows and otherwise reads once, few, many or a size class.

j_gene,d_gene,v_gene,abundance,CDR3aa,CDR3nt
TRBJ2-7,TRBD2,TRBV9,-,CASSVGRGGNEQYF,TGTGCCAGCAGCGTAGGGCGGGGGGGCAACGAGCAGTACTTC
TRBJ2-4,-,TRBV6-5,-,CASTQPGSENIQYF,TGTGCCAGCACCCAACCGGGGAGTGAAAACATTCAGTACTTC
TRBJ1-3,TRBD1,TRBV2,few,CASKGPGGTGNTIYF,TGTGCCAGCAAGGGTCCAGGGGGAACTGGAAACACCATATATTTT
TRBJ2-1,TRBD2,TRBV7-8,-,CASRVLAGGSYNEQFF,TGTGCCAGCAGGGTACTAGCGGGGGGCTCCTACAATGAGCAGTTCTTC
TRBJ1-3,-,TRBV6-1,few,CASRRADKTGNTIYF,TGTGCCAGCCGTAGGGCCGACAAGACTGGAAACACCATATATTTT
TRBJ1-5,-,TRBV7-9,-,CASSPTGFSNQPQHF,TGTGCCAGCAGCCCGACAGGTTTTAGCAATCAGCCCCAGCATTTT
TRBJ2-6,TRBD2,TRBV7-2,-,CASSLGGGSGANVLTF,TGTGCCAGCAGCTTAGGGGGGGGATCTGGGGCCAACGTCCTGACTTTC
TRBJ2-2,-,TRBV7-6,-,CASSLFLARNTGELFF,TGTGCCAGCAGCTTATTCCTAGCGAGGAACACCGGGGAGCTGTTTTTT
TRBJ1-1,-,TRBV12-5,-,CASGLAEGYLTEAFF,TGTGCTAGTGGTTTGGCAGAAGGGTATCTCACTGAAGCTTTCTTT
TRBJ2-4,TRBD1,TRBV19,few,CASSIPRGQGANIQYF,TGTGCCAGTAGTATACCAAGAGGGCAGGGGGCCAACATTCAGTACTTC
TRBJ2-5,-,TRBV9,once,CASGKTDLETQYF,TGTGCCAGCGGAAAAACAGACCTGGAGACCCAGTACTTC
TRBJ1-2,-,TRBV5-4,-,CASSLAGQYYGYTF,TGTGCCAGCAGCTTGGCGGGACAATACTATGGCTACACCTTC
TRBJ1-6,-,TRBV1,-,CTSNPPPGRLRSPLHF,TGCACCAGCAACCCACCGCCGGGCCGGCTAAGATCACCCCTCCACTTT
TRBJ2-3,-,TRBV11-3,-,CASTPDSGHTDTQYF,TGTGCCAGCACCCCGGACAGCGGGCACACAGATACGCAGTATTTT
TRBJ1-5,-,TRBV15,-,CATSRVLGVVQPQHF,TGTGCCACCAGCAGAGTTCTCGGTGTAGTTCAGCCCCAGCATTTT
TRBJ2-4,-,TRBV4-2,-,CASSQDNGIQYF,TGTGCCAGCAGCCAAGATAATGGCATTCAGTACTTC